This entry is about one TCR beta chain. CDR1 is SGHDT, CDR2 YYEEEE, per germline. V lost 7 bases and J lost 2; bases outside the gene matches: 15. The CDR3 runs 16 residues. This sample is drawn from a study of blood T cell repertoires in COVID-19. Across the study: Researchers got acute and convalescent COVID-19 samples from the United States, Italy and Spain.

The protocol was immunoSEQ multiplex PCR, while the TCRdb copy is restricted to in-frame clones and leaves out a portion. The sample contains fewer than 80,000 clones, 88% of which appear only once. The gene calls are TRBV5-6 and TRBJ2-7; 7 positions agree with TRBD2. Sample: peripheral blood. The source of this sequence is a woman in her 50s with active or convalescent COVID-19. CDR3 loop: CASSRTSGGFAYEQYF. CDR3 nucleotide sequence: TGTGCCAGCTCTCGGACTAGTGGTGGGTTTGCCTACGAGCAGTACTTC.